What follows are 21 T cell receptor beta chains derived from one specimen sequenced in a study of blood T cell repertoires in COVID-19 (dated by TCRdb to 2019 to 2021). Preparation of the library involved the immunoSEQ multiplex PCR assay. The source is immuneACCESS, and TCRdb retained only in-frame sequences with V and J called. Part of the clones is not carried over; for the studies checked, unresolved V genes explain less than half of this, and the remainder is unexplained. The sample data list some 150,000 clones, and less than 90% of these were observed just once. 0.95% to 1.5% of the sample is taken by the ten largest. Material: PBMCs or T cells enriched from blood (not recorded which). All receptors come from a human donor with acute COVID-19. The donor label of this sample is uncertain.

The chain recombines TRBV9 with TRBJ2-5; TRBD2 aligns across 8 bases. V shed 4 bases, J shed 2 bases, and the junction held 10 bases outside the gene matches. There are 16 residues in the CDR3. Germline V gives CDR1 SGDLS, CDR2 YYNGEE. CDR3 DNA sequence: TGTGCCAGCAGCCCCCGGGGGGGACGGATACAAGAGACCCAGTACTTC. Amino acid sequence: CASSPRGGRIQETQYF.

The V and J genes are TRBV14 and TRBJ2-7; D call uncertain. The V gene lost 3 bases and the J gene lost 3 bases, with 12 bases spanning the gap. The CDR3 has 14 residues. Germline lookup yields CDR1 SGHDN and CDR2 FVKESK. CDR3: CASSHFTSSYEQYF. In nucleotides, the CDR3 is TGTGCCAGCAGCCATTTCACATCAAGCTACGAGCAGTACTTC.

V and J are TRBV5-1 and TRBJ2-3; TRBD1 is a possible D gene (5 bases). The germline V gene has CDR1 SGHRS and CDR2 YFSETQ. The CDR3 consists of 17 residues. V dropped 0 bases and J dropped 3 bases, with 17 bases sitting between them. The CDR3 DNA reads TGCGCCAGCAGCTTGGGGGCAGGGCTATCGGTGACAGATACGCAGTATTTT. This sequence encodes CASSLGAGLSVTDTQYF. Together with reference TRBV5-1 and TRBJ2-3, the CDR3 gives the full variable domain: KAGVTQTPRYLIKTRGQQVTLSCSPISGHRSVSWYQQTPGQGLQFLFEYFSETQRNKGNFPGRFSGRQFSNSRSEMNVSTLELGDSALYLCASSLGAGLSVTDTQYFGPGTRLTVL.

The chain combines TRBV3-1 (or the pseudogene TRBV3-2) with TRBJ2-5, with D perhaps TRBD2 (6 bases). Trimming took 5 bases from V and 5 from J, leaving 15 bases between them. The CDR3 has 14 amino acids. CDR1 LGHDT and CDR2 YNNKEL come from the germline V gene (reference sequence). CDR3 in amino acids: CASSVRDSGETQYF. The CDR3 DNA sequence: TGTGCCAGCAGCGTACGGGACTCCGGTGAGACCCAGTACTTC.

The chain carries TRBV28 and TRBJ2-3, with 8 positions matching TRBD2. V was clipped by 7 bases and J by 5 bases; unmatched bases: 11. The CDR3 sequence is 15 residues long. Germline V gives CDR1 MDHEN, CDR2 SYDVKM. The CDR3 region is CASTSGGGVRDTQYF. Here the CDR3 DNA reads TGTGCCAGCACCTCCGGGGGGGGCGTCAGAGATACGCAGTATTTT.

This clone was counted between two and nine times. The chain has TRBV11-3 and TRBJ1-1; D is perhaps TRBD1 (5 bases). This CDR3 contains 14 residues. V lost 4 bases and J 2 bases, leaving 11 bases between the germline ends. Germline loops: CDR1 SGHNT, CDR2 YENEEA. CDR3 sequence: CASSWRGDNTEAFF. The CDR3 DNA follows: TGTGCCAGCAGCTGGAGGGGCGATAACACTGAAGCTTTCTTT.

The J gene is TRBJ1-2, the V gene TRBV19; 7 bases match TRBD1. Per the germline V gene, CDR1 is LNHDA and CDR2 is SQIVND (reference sequence). The CDR3 is 17 amino acids. V trimming: 8 bases; J trimming: 10 bases; junction bases outside the gene matches: 25. CDR3 sequence reads: CASAVLDRKRFRWAYTF. The CDR3 DNA reads as TGTGCCAGTGCCGTCCTGGACAGGAAAAGATTTCGATGGGCCTACACCTTC.

V usage is TRBV6-6 and J usage is TRBJ1-1; the D is unclear. V gave up 6 bases and J gave up 6 bases, with 11 bases separating them. Per the germline V gene, CDR1 is MNHNY and CDR2 is SVGAGI (reference sequence). The CDR3 sequence is 12 residues long. DNA for the CDR3: TGTGCCAGCAGCTCCCGGCGGGCTGAAGCTTTCTTT. It specifies CASSSRRAEAFF.

The rearrangement links TRBV19 to TRBJ2-3, with a weak D call TRBD1 (5 bases). Between the trimmed V and J ends, which lost 6 bases and 1 base, there was a span of 11 bases. Germline loops: CDR1 LNHDA, CDR2 SQIVND (reference sequence). The CDR3 runs to 14 residues. The chain's CDR3 is CASRARVGTDTQYF. In DNA form, the CDR3 reads TGTGCCAGTAGGGCCAGGGTGGGCACAGATACGCAGTATTTT.

V and J are TRBV27 and TRBJ2-1, with 9 nucleotides matching TRBD2. This CDR3 is built from 16 residues. Germline assignment: CDR1 MNHEY and CDR2 SMNVEV (reference sequence). The J segment lost 2 bases and the V segment lost 7 bases, leaving 9 bases of the junction unmatched. The CDR3 is CASKPLAGRTYNEQFF. CDR3 coding DNA: TGTGCCAGCAAACCGCTAGCGGGGCGCACCTACAATGAGCAGTTCTTC.

The chain recombines TRBV6-5 with TRBJ2-5, with 8 bases lining up with TRBD1. Germline CDR1 is MNHEY and CDR2 is SVGAGI. The CDR3 totals 15 residues. Unmatched junction bases numbered 11, after V lost 7 bases and J lost 4 bases. CDR3 sequence: CASTESWDRRETQYF. The CDR3 region has the DNA TGTGCCAGCACCGAGAGTTGGGACAGGCGAGAGACCCAGTACTTC.

The rearrangement links TRBV5-1 to TRBJ2-6, with D maybe TRBD1 (6 bases). Trimming removed 4 bases at V and 0 bases at J, with 14 bases between. Germline loops: CDR1 SGHRS, CDR2 YFSETQ. CDR3 size: 17 residues. This CDR3 is CASSRNRARSGANVLTF. The CDR3 bases are TGCGCCAGCAGCCGAAACAGGGCCCGCTCTGGGGCCAACGTCCTGACTTTC.

This clone was recorded a few times. The chain employs TRBV18 and TRBJ2-7; D remains unclear. From germline, CDR1 is KGHSH and CDR2 LQKENI. The CDR3 length is 12 residues. V was pared by 6 bases and J by 3 bases, with 9 bases between. DNA for the CDR3: TGTGCCAGCTCTGGCGGCAACTACGAGCAGTACTTC. Its protein product is CASSGGNYEQYF.

The chain uses TRBV3-1 (or the pseudogene TRBV3-2) and TRBJ1-2; 9 bases are a match to TRBD1. The V and J ends lost 4 bases and 14 bases, in that order; junction bases with no gene match: 8. This CDR3 region has 12 residues. Germline CDR1 and CDR2: LGHDT and YNNKEL (reference sequence). CDR3 region: CASSLRDRDKTF. For the CDR3, the DNA is TGTGCCAGCAGCCTCCGGGACAGGGATAAGACCTTC.

For the CDR3, the DNA is TGTGCCAGTAGTATACAGGGAGGGGCCGGGGAGCTGTTTTTT. This codes for CASSIQGGAGELFF. V and J are TRBV19 and TRBJ2-2; 7 bases are a match to TRBD2. The trim removed 2 bases at V and 6 bases at J, leaving 3 bases unmatched. CDR3 size: 14 residues. From germline, CDR1 is LNHDA and CDR2 SQIVND (reference sequence).

The chain combines TRBV24-1 with TRBJ1-4, with D possibly matching TRBD1 (6 bases). The length of the CDR3 is 16 residues. Germline CDR1 KGHDR, CDR2 SFDVKD. V lost 4 bases, J lost 7 bases, and 18 bases lay in between. CDR3 sequence reads: CATSDPAGQGIEKLFF. The CDR3 DNA reads TGTGCCACCAGTGACCCGGCCGGCCAGGGGATTGAAAAACTGTTTTTT.

This sequence joins TRBV7-2 and TRBJ1-6, with TRBD1 matching over 8 bases. There are 15 residues in the CDR3. Unmatched junction bases numbered 4, after V lost 3 bases and J lost 6 bases. The germline V gene encodes CDR1 SGHTA and CDR2 FQGNSA. CDR3 sequence reads: CASSFQGALNSPLHF. DNA for the CDR3: TGTGCCAGCAGCTTCCAGGGGGCCCTTAATTCACCCCTCCACTTT.

The rearrangement joins TRBV7-8 to TRBJ2-7, with TRBD2 identical over 8 bases. Germline assignment: CDR1 SGHVS and CDR2 FQNEAQ. This CDR3 comprises 16 residues. V shed 0 bases and J 7 bases; nucleotides not matched to a gene: 11. The CDR3 DNA sequence: TGTGCCAGCAGCTTAGCGCAGAATAGCGGGGAGTGGGAGCAGTACTTC. This sequence encodes CASSLAQNSGEWEQYF. Looking up the rest from reference TRBV7-8 and TRBJ2-7 gives the full variable domain: GAGVSQSPRYKVAKRGQDVALRCDPISGHVSLFWYQQALGQGPEFLTYFQNEAQLDKSGLPSDRFFAERPEGSVSTLKIQRTQQEDSAVYLCASSLAQNSGEWEQYFGPGTRLTVT.

The rearrangement uses TRBV7-3 and TRBJ2-3, with TRBD2 as a possible D gene (7 bases). There are 16 residues in the CDR3. From germline, CDR1 is SGHTA and CDR2 FQGTGA. V lost 5 bases to trimming and J lost 2 bases, with 17 bases between them. CDR3 loop: CASSPQGSGNTDTQYF. The CDR3 nucleotides read TGTGCCAGCAGCCCCCAGGGGAGCGGGAACACAGATACGCAGTATTTT.

V gene TRBV2 combines with J gene TRBJ1-4; 9 bases line up with TRBD1. This CDR3 is built from 15 residues. After removal of 4 bases from V and 4 bases from J, the junction contained 4 bases not matched to a gene. CDR1 is SNHLY and CDR2 is FYNNEI in the germline V gene. The CDR3 DNA reads TGTGCCAGCAGTGGGGACAGGGACGTTAATGAAAAACTGTTTTTT. Its translation: CASSGDRDVNEKLFF.

The rearrangement joins TRBV25-1 to TRBJ1-2; 7 bases match TRBD1. The CDR3 spans 15 residues. CDR1 and CDR2 (germline): MGHDK, SYGVNS. Trimming at V came to 3 bases and at J to 4 bases, leaving 8 bases not matched to a gene. The CDR3 bases are TGTGCCAGCAGTGAGTGGGAGGACAGGACCTATGGCTACACCTTC. Amino acid sequence: CASSEWEDRTYGYTF.